The present T cell receptor (beta chain) was sequenced within a study of T-cell reconstitution after alpha-beta-depleted transplantation in children. This clonotype came up many times. Germline V gene sequence: CDR1 MNHEY, CDR2 SVGEGT. The CDR3 sequence is 14 residues long. J gave up 5 bases and V 0 bases, and 4 bases lay outside the gene matches. The library targeted TCRbeta and was prepared with unique molecular identifiers. In TCRdb, the PCR reads were re-called with MiXCR into one record per CDR3 protein. The table lists approximately 340,000 distinct CDR3 sequences, around a tenth of them singletons.

V usage is TRBV6-2 or TRBV6-3 and J usage is TRBJ2-7; 7 nucleotides match TRBD2. The clonotype comes from a human donor who donated a stem cell graft to a child with acute lymphoblastic leukemia. The source material was PBMCs from the stem cell graft donor, sampled from the stem cell graft. Written as DNA, the CDR3 is TGTGCCAGCAGTTACTCGAGACTAGCCAACGAGCAGTACTTC. Its protein is CASSYSRLANEQYF.